This T cell receptor (beta chain) was profiled in a study of cytomegalovirus exposure and HLA in healthy donors. Study-level background: Within the Caucasian-associated ancestry cluster were 65% to 85% of the roughly 400 genotyped donors.

Overall study findings and caveats: A prior analysis recorded that most TCR beta V segments were productive about 87% or about 30% of the time. Three CMV-associated chains were confirmed in vitro to be specific for CMV antigens.

On this clone: The target antigen is unknown.

Primers: 60 Vbeta forward and 13 Jbeta reverse. Produced via immunoSEQ multiplex PCR; TCRdb's table is partial and in-frame only. This sample yields about 200,000 clones, of which approximately 79% are seen a single time; 0.2% to 0.25% belongs to the top ten. The origin of this receptor is a girl aged 2-15 years in good health and CMV-seronegative. Sequencing was carried out using PBMCs.

CDR3 sequence (DNA): TGCGCCACCACCCAGGGGGTGCAGTACTTC. This encodes CATTQGVQYF. V is TRBV5-1 and J is TRBJ2-7; 7 bases match TRBD1. Per germline, CDR1 SGHRS and CDR2 YFSETQ. Trimming removed 9 bases from V and 9 bases from J; junction bases left unmatched: 6. The CDR3 totals 10 residues. Together with reference TRBV5-1 and TRBJ2-7, the CDR3 gives the full variable domain: KAGVTQTPRYLIKTRGQQVTLSCSPISGHRSVSWYQQTPGQGLQFLFEYFSETQRNKGNFPGRFSGRQFSNSRSEMNVSTLELGDSALYLCATTQGVQYFGPGTRLTVT.